This T cell receptor (beta chain) was observed in a study of blood T cell repertoires in COVID-19. Only in-frame clones appear in the TCRdb table, and some are missing; sequencing was by immunoSEQ multiplex PCR. In the table there are roughly 230,000 clones, 75% to 90% of which are singletons. This CDR3 region has 15 residues. Germline loops: CDR1 SGHRS, CDR2 YFSETQ. V was pared by 4 bases and J by 1 base, with 14 bases between. The receptor was derived from a woman aged 40 to 50 who had recovered from COVID-19. The rearrangement uses TRBV5-1 and TRBJ2-5, with D uncertain. What was sequenced was peripheral blood. In nucleotides, the CDR3 is TGCGCCAGCAGCCCCGTAGGCACAGTCCAAGAGACCCAGTACTTC. Amino acids: CASSPVGTVQETQYF.